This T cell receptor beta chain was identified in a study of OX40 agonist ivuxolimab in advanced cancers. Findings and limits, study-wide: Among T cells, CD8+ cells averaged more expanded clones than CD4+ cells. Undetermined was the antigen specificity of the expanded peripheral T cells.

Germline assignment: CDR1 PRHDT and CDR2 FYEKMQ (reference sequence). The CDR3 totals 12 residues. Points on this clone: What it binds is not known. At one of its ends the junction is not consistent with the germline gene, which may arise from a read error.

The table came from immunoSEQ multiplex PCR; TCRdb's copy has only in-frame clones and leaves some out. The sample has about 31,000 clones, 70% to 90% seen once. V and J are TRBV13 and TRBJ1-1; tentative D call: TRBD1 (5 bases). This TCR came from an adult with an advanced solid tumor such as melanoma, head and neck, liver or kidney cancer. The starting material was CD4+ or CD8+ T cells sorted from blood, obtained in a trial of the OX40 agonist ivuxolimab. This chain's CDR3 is CASSLGDTEAFF. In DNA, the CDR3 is TGTGCCAGCAGCCTAGGGGACACTGAAGCTTTCTTT.